This paragraph covers one TCR beta chain sequence. Per the study methods: Reference gene primer amplification yielded estimated nucleated cell counts. Sequencing was performed with immunoSEQ multiplex PCR; in TCRdb, only in-frame clones are kept and a portion is missing. V and J calls and clone size come straight from that table; D and trimming were deduced from the DNA. The sample comprises roughly 120,000 clones, approximately 84% of which are singletons, and under 2.5% rests with the top ten. The sample originates from a study of blood T cell repertoires in COVID-19. Across the study: COVID-19 samples from acute and convalescent phases originated in the United States, Italy and Spain.

Deletions cut 7 bases from V and 5 bases from J, with 12 bases between. CDR3 size: 13 residues. In germline, CDR1 is LNHDA, CDR2 SQIVND (reference sequence). The J gene is TRBJ1-5, the V gene TRBV19; D may be TRBD1 (6 bases). This clonotype was sampled from a man between 65 and 85 years old with acute or convalescent COVID-19. Input material: peripheral blood. CDR3 protein: CASIDRPDQPQHF. CDR3 nucleotides: TGTGCCAGTATCGACAGGCCCGATCAGCCCCAGCATTTT.